The T cell receptor beta chain under discussion was sequenced for a study of beta chain features in type 1 diabetes. Study background: Across all samples, about 110,000,000 sorted cells were examined.

V shed 5 bases, J shed 2 bases, and the junction held 13 bases outside the gene matches. CDR1 is SGHTA, CDR2 FQGNSA, per germline. The CDR3 sequence is 17 residues long. This clone was found a few times. Antigen unknown. Sequenced material consisted of expressed TCRB transcripts (all of the isolated RNA was reverse transcribed). Only in-frame clones appear in the TCRdb table, and some are missing; sequencing was by immunoSEQ multiplex PCR. The table includes 360,000 or so clones, 15% to 20% detected once. Whole-study findings and limits: It was possible that PCR favored shorter templates, equally so in patients and controls.

Naive, central memory, regulatory and stem cell-like memory cells within the CD4+ compartment were sorted using CD45RO/CCR7/CD25/CD127/CD95/CD27. V and J are TRBV7-2 and TRBJ2-3, with TRBD2 matching over 7 bases. The sequence was collected from a woman aged 18-30 years in good health. The sequencing sample was made of naive CD4+ T cells from blood. CDR3 bases: TGTGCCAGCAGCCCGGGGCGGGGAGGGAGGGCCACAGATACGCAGTATTTT. Protein product: CASSPGRGGRATDTQYF.